This TCR beta chain was sequenced during a study of blood T cell repertoires in COVID-19. The CDR3 runs to 14 residues. V was clipped by 4 bases and J by 1 base, with 12 bases between them. The germline V gene encodes CDR1 SGHNT and CDR2 YYREEE (reference sequence). Repertoires were generated with immunoSEQ multiplex PCR, while TCRdb's copy carries only in-frame clones and drops some. This sample yields under 150,000 clones, of which around four fifths are seen a single time; around 13% belongs to the top ten. The receptor was derived from a human donor in a cohort sampled during active COVID-19. The chain links TRBV5-4 to TRBJ2-7; TRBD2 might be the D (6 bases). Material for sequencing was peripheral blood. As DNA, the CDR3 is TGTGCCAGCAGCCGGAGGGACGGTTCCTACGAGCAGTACTTC. Amino acid sequence: CASSRRDGSYEQYF. Combining the CDR3 with reference TRBV5-4 and TRBJ2-7 gives the whole variable domain ETGVTQSPTHLIKTRGQQVTLRCSSQSGHNTVSWYQQALGQGPQFIFQYYREEENGRGNFPPRFSGLQFPNYSSELNVNALELDDSALYLCASSRRDGSYEQYFGPGTRLTVT.